This record covers a single T cell receptor beta chain. Its antigen remains unidentified. Mismatch with germline at one junction end may stem from a read error. Read coverage stops 3 residues before the CDR3 terminus; the germline J gene supplies the remainder. The identical CDR3 is also encoded by other nucleotide sequences in the sample. immunoSEQ multiplex PCR used an average of 1200 ng genomic DNA. Repertoires were generated with immunoSEQ multiplex PCR, while TCRdb's copy carries only in-frame clones and drops some. With over 35,000 clones in the sample, the ten largest clones hold 35%. This specimen belongs to a study of T cells in women clearing cervical HPV infection. As for the study in general: Blood came at first lesion visit for cases, post-clearance for controls.

The germline gives CDR1 SGHTA, CDR2 FQGNSA. This CDR3 contains 12 residues. Whole-study findings and limits: Controls had more TRBV6-7 (approximately 0.16%) than cases (about 0.11%). Associations may precede or follow infection; HPV-specific or memory T cells were not isolated.

This receptor was obtained from a woman between 18 and 70 years old with a cervical HPV16 infection that either progressed to CIN3+ or cleared (not recorded which). The V call is TRBV7-2, the J call TRBJ1-3; TRBD1 agrees at 7 bases. Sequenced material: blood buffy coat. CDR3 DNA (partial): TGTGCCAGCAGTTGGACAGGAAACACG. Its protein product is CASSWTGNT. In full, the CDR3 reads CASSWTGNTIYF.